This paragraph covers one T cell receptor (beta chain) sequence. Antigen specificity is unknown. The data were obtained in a study of cytomegalovirus exposure and HLA in healthy donors. Study results and caveats: High sensitivity and specificity were reportedly achieved when the classifier diagnosed cytomegalovirus status. HLA restriction was apparent for most CMV-associated TCR beta chains in a later analysis. Among the CMV-associated chains, a few were confirmed in vitro as specific for CMV antigens.

CDR3 length: 15 residues. Per germline, CDR1 MDHEN and CDR2 SYDVKM. V was pared by 6 bases and J by 0 bases, with 5 bases of the junction left unmatched. A multiplex PCR was run with 60 Vbeta primers and 13 Jbeta primers. The table came from immunoSEQ multiplex PCR; TCRdb's copy has only in-frame clones and leaves some out. The top ten clones hold about 7% of a sample with about 100,000 clones, 60% to 80% of them seen once. The receptor's source is a man aged 50-60 years in good health and CMV-seropositive. The chain has TRBV28 and TRBJ1-3; 7 bases map to TRBD1. What was sequenced was PBMCs. Here the CDR3 reads CASSTGVTSGNTIYF. For the CDR3, the DNA is TGTGCCAGCAGCACAGGGGTCACCTCTGGAAACACCATATATTTT.